Shown below are 22 T cell receptor beta chains from a single sample sequenced in a study of PD-1 blockade in mismatch repair-deficient tumors. TCRdb's copy holds only in-frame clones and misses some; the assay was immunoSEQ multiplex PCR. The sample has some 120,000 clones; about 85% are singletons. The sequencing used peripheral blood, collected 44 weeks after starting pembrolizumab. The receptors come from an adult with mismatch repair-deficient cancer.

This clone has only one observation. This chain links TRBV7-9 with TRBJ2-1; D is tentatively TRBD1 or TRBD2 (5 bases each). Germline V gene lookup returns CDR1 SEHNR and CDR2 FQNEAQ (reference sequence). The CDR3 covers 17 residues. Trimming cost V 5 bases and J 0 bases, with 17 bases left between them. The CDR3, as DNA: TGTGCCAGCAGCGTACTAGTGGGACCGAACTCCTACAATGAGCAGTTCTTC. It is translated as CASSVLVGPNSYNEQFF.

V usage is TRBV13 and J usage is TRBJ1-1; TRBD1 aligns across 8 bases. There are 13 residues in the CDR3. The junction had 3 bases not matched to a gene; V was cut back by 5 bases and J by 4 bases. Looked up from germline, CDR1 is PRHDT and CDR2 is FYEKMQ (reference sequence). CDR3 amino acids: CASSGTGGTEAFF. The CDR3 nucleotides are TGTGCCAGCAGCGGAACAGGGGGCACTGAAGCTTTCTTT.

The genes are TRBV2 and TRBJ2-7; D possibly corresponds to TRBD1 (6 bases). The CDR3 is made up of 12 amino acids. Germline lookup yields CDR1 SNHLY and CDR2 FYNNEI. V lost 9 bases and J lost 6, with 15 bases in between. As DNA, the CDR3 is TGTGCCAGAGAGGGACACGTCGGCGAGCAGTACTTC. Encoded protein: CAREGHVGEQYF. Using reference TRBV2 and TRBJ2-7 for the parts outside the CDR3, the full variable domain is EPEVTQTPSHQVTQMGQEVILRCVPISNHLYFYWYRQILGQKVEFLVSFYNNEISEKSEIFDDQFSVERPDGSNFTLKIRSTKLEDSAMYFCAREGHVGEQYFGPGTRLTVT.

Remarks on this clone: The germline gene is not matched at one end of the junction; a read error may be the cause. V and J are TRBV5-4 and TRBJ2-1; the match to TRBD2 covers 7 bases. This CDR3 comprises 16 residues. Germline V CDR1 and CDR2: SGHNT, YYREEE (reference sequence). This CDR3 is CASSQAGRRNYNEQFF. DNA for the CDR3: TGCGCCAGCAGCCAAGCGGGACGGAGGAACTACAATGAGCAGTTCTTC.

The chain is built from TRBV4-1 and TRBJ2-7; 10 bases agree with TRBD1. The germline V gene encodes CDR1 MGHRA and CDR2 YSYEKL. The CDR3 totals 15 residues. The V segment lost 0 bases and the J segment 7 bases; nucleotides outside the gene matches: 6. Here the CDR3 reads CASSQEVGQGWEQYF. For the CDR3, the DNA is TGCGCCAGCAGCCAAGAAGTGGGACAGGGGTGGGAGCAGTACTTC.

The chain recombines TRBV19 with TRBJ2-7, with 9 bases lining up with TRBD1. The CDR3 has 12 amino acids. Germline CDR1 reads LNHDA; CDR2 reads SQIVND (reference sequence). V lost 6 bases to trimming and J lost 4 bases; unmatched junction nucleotides: 1. The DNA of the CDR3 is TGTGCCAGTAGAGACAGGGGGTACGAGCAGTACTTC. This translates into CASRDRGYEQYF.

This clone was observed once. The chain combines TRBV27 with TRBJ2-1, with D possibly matching TRBD1 (6 bases). V lost 1 base, J lost 6 bases, and 10 bases lay in between. This CDR3 region has 14 residues. Germline-derived CDR1 and CDR2 are MNHEY and SMNVEV (reference sequence). As DNA, the CDR3 is TGTGCCAGCAGTTTATGGAACAGGGTCAATGAGCAGTTCTTC. Residues: CASSLWNRVNEQFF.

V is TRBV6-4 and J is TRBJ1-5; 7 bases are shared with TRBD1. Germline V lookup: CDR1 MRHNA, CDR2 SNTAGT. This CDR3 comprises 15 residues. Trimming cost V 7 bases and J 3 bases; bases outside gene matches: 9. The CDR3 DNA reads as TGTGCCAGCACTATAGACAGGGTATACAATCAGCCCCAGCATTTT. Protein sequence: CASTIDRVYNQPQHF.

The chain uses TRBV11-2 and TRBJ2-7; 8 bases are shared with TRBD2. Germline-derived CDR1 and CDR2 are SGHAT and FQNNGV. Trimming took 2 bases from V and 0 from J; bases not matched to a gene: 3. The CDR3 totals 15 residues. The chain's CDR3 is CASSLIAGSSYEQYF. CDR3 coding DNA: TGTGCCAGCAGCTTAATAGCGGGGAGCTCCTACGAGCAGTACTTC.

The V gene is TRBV9, the J gene TRBJ1-2; D gene unclear. V was clipped by 5 bases and J by 4 bases, with 21 bases between them. Germline V lookup: CDR1 SGDLS, CDR2 YYNGEE. This CDR3 comprises 16 residues. The CDR3 coding sequence is TGTGCCAGCAGTGGGAGCCGGGTCCGAGCGCTCTATGGCTACACCTTC. It encodes CASSGSRVRALYGYTF.

The rearrangement links TRBV5-1 to TRBJ2-1; 12 bases are shared with TRBD2. The V and J ends lost 4 bases and 4 bases, in that order; junction bases with no gene match: 6. The CDR3 length is 16 residues. Germline CDR1 and CDR2: SGHRS and YFSETQ. The CDR3 region is CASSPGTSGYYNEQFF. As DNA, the CDR3 is TGCGCCAGCAGCCCCGGGACTAGCGGGTATTACAATGAGCAGTTCTTC.

The rearrangement joins TRBV14 to TRBJ2-7; no reliable D call. V lost 1 base, J lost 6 bases, and 13 bases lay in between. This CDR3 has 14 residues. Germline assignment: CDR1 SGHDN and CDR2 FVKESK. The CDR3 loop is CASSQVYTSSEQYF. CDR3 bases: TGTGCCAGCAGCCAAGTTTATACCTCCAGCGAGCAGTACTTC.

In the case of this clone: This same CDR3 is encoded by further DNA sequences in the sample. This chain joins TRBV5-1 and TRBJ2-7; 12 bases match TRBD2. The CDR3 covers 15 residues. The V gene end was trimmed by 0 bases and the J gene end by 2 bases; junction bases not matched to a gene: 0. Germline CDR1 reads SGHRS; CDR2 reads YFSETQ. The CDR3: CASSLGLAGAYEQYF. The CDR3 nucleotides read TGCGCCAGCAGCTTGGGACTAGCGGGAGCCTACGAGCAGTACTTC.

The rearrangement joins TRBV6-1 to TRBJ2-2; unclear D gene. Germline-derived CDR1 and CDR2 are MNHNS and SASEGT. V gave up 8 bases and J gave up 7 bases, with 5 bases separating them. CDR3 length: 10 residues. The CDR3, as DNA: TGTGCCAGCGGGGTCGGGGAGCTGTTTTTT. This codes for CASGVGELFF.

The V call is TRBV5-1, the J call TRBJ2-1; D is possibly TRBD2 (5 bases). The V gene's germline CDR1 is SGHRS and CDR2 YFSETQ. V lost 0 bases and J 0 bases, leaving 10 bases between the germline ends. The CDR3 has 16 amino acids. The CDR3 region is CASSLVLGSSYNEQFF. The CDR3, as DNA: TGCGCCAGCAGCTTGGTTCTGGGGAGCTCCTACAATGAGCAGTTCTTC.

The CDR3 loop reads CASSLQGQGGSGQYF. In DNA, the CDR3 is TGTGCCAGCAGCTTACAAGGACAGGGCGGGAGTGGGCAGTACTTC. The chain combines TRBV7-2 with TRBJ2-7; possibly TRBD1 for D (8 bases). The CDR3 runs to 15 residues. V shed 2 bases and J shed 9 bases, with 20 bases lying between them. Germline CDR1 SGHTA, CDR2 FQGNSA.

In this sample, this clone turned up a few times. DNA of the CDR3: TGTGCCAGCAGCGCCGGACTCTATGGCTACACCTTC. This gives the protein CASSAGLYGYTF. The chain combines TRBV11-3 with TRBJ1-2; D is uncertain. Trimming shortened V by 5 bases and J by 4 bases, and 8 bases separated the two germline ends. The CDR3 spans 12 residues. Germline V gives CDR1 SGHNT, CDR2 YENEEA.

V is TRBV21-1 and J is TRBJ2-5; the DNA was not compared with TRBD2, the D call given in the table. TRBV21-1 is reported as a pseudogene. The CDR3 is made up of 14 amino acids. In DNA form, the CDR3 reads TGTGCCAGCAGCAAGGGCGGTGGGAGGAGGACCCAGTACTTC. As protein: CASSKGGGRRTQYF.

The chain recombines TRBV10-1 with TRBJ2-3; the D gene could be TRBD1 or TRBD2 (6 bases each). Trimming pared 3 bases from V and 10 bases from J, leaving 17 bases between. CDR1 is WNHNN, CDR2 SYGVQD, per germline (reference sequence). The CDR3 runs to 14 residues. The CDR3 DNA reads TGCGCCAGCAGTGACCCAGGCTGGGGGGCAGCGCAGTATTTT. Amino acid sequence: CASSDPGWGAAQYF.

This chain connects TRBV10-3 to TRBJ1-2; D might be TRBD1 (5 bases). CDR3 length: 13 amino acids. V lost 1 base, J lost 6 bases, and 9 bases lay in between. The germline V gene has CDR1 ENHRY and CDR2 SYGVKD. The CDR3 bases are TGTGCCATCAGTGAGTTGGCAGGGAATGGCTACACCTTC. Translating gives CAISELAGNGYTF.

V is TRBV5-6 and J is TRBJ2-7, with D unclear. Per germline, CDR1 SGHDT and CDR2 YYEEEE. V was clipped by 2 bases and J by 4 bases, with 13 bases between them. The CDR3 is 14 residues long. The CDR3 nucleotides read TGTGCCAGCAGCTTAGGGCAGGTCCTATACGAGCAGTACTTC. Encoded protein: CASSLGQVLYEQYF.

V and J are TRBV27 and TRBJ2-5; 12 bases line up with TRBD1. The CDR3 covers 15 residues. The germline gives CDR1 MNHEY, CDR2 SMNVEV (reference sequence). Trimming took 4 bases from V and 6 from J; bases not matched to a gene: 6. DNA of the CDR3: TGTGCCAGCAGTTCGGGCCGGGACAGGGGGCAGACCCAGTACTTC. As protein: CASSSGRDRGQTQYF.